This T cell receptor beta chain was sequenced during a study of T cells in Graves' hyperthyroidism and ophthalmopathy. CDR1 is GTSNPN, CDR2 SVGIG, per germline (reference sequence). Between the trimmed V and J ends, which lost 4 bases and 2 bases, there was a span of 21 bases. This CDR3 has 17 amino acids. There are many counts of this clonotype. Using RNA transcripts as the source, TCR beta CDR3 regions were amplified. First-round RT-PCR with HTBI primers amplified the TCR CDR3 region. Each CDR3 protein gets one entry after TCRdb re-called the multiplex PCR reads with MiXCR. The sample carries around 99,000 distinct CDR3 sequences, 15% to 20% recorded once.

The specimen was blood. This receptor was obtained from a woman in her fifties or sixties with Graves' hyperthyroidism. The chain uses TRBV30 and TRBJ2-1; D is perhaps TRBD1 (5 bases). CDR3 protein: CAWTYPWQGRPYNEQFF. In DNA, the CDR3 is TGTGCCTGGACCTACCCTTGGCAGGGCCGGCCCTACAATGAGCAGTTCTTC.